This T cell receptor (beta chain) was documented in a study of beta chain features in type 1 diabetes. Across the whole study: The number of sorted cells examined across all samples was fewer than 110,000,000.

Sorting based on CD45RO/CCR7/CD25/CD127/CD95/CD27 separated CD4+ naive, central memory, regulatory and stem cell-like memory cells. Overall study findings and caveats: Overrepresentation of cells with high TCR expression could result from cDNA sequencing. In every one of the four CD4+ subsets, TCRB CDR3s were moderately but significantly shorter in Type 1 diabetes patients.

This clone was counted between two and nine times. Its antigen remains unidentified. Other DNA variants within this sample encode the same CDR3. Sequencing targeted expressed TCRB transcripts, as all isolated RNA had been reverse transcribed. The table came from immunoSEQ multiplex PCR; TCRdb's copy has only in-frame clones and leaves some out. This repertoire shows 630,000 or so clones, more than 12% found once; its top ten account for roughly 0.04%. From germline, CDR1 is SGHRS and CDR2 YFSETQ. This CDR3 has 12 amino acids. V lost 4 bases and J lost 2, with 6 bases in between. The clonotype originates from a man younger than 35 with type 1 diabetes. The chain has TRBV5-1 and TRBJ2-5, with D unresolved. The specimen was naive CD4+ T cells from blood. The CDR3 DNA follows: TGCGCCAGCAGCGCGTCACAAGAGACCCAGTACTTC. As protein: CASSASQETQYF.